The 20 T cell receptor beta chains listed next were all sequenced from one sample in a study of CD8 T cells in ankylosing spondylitis. TCRdb itself ran the 5' RACE reads through MiXCR, one entry per CDR3 protein. Of 250,000 or so distinct CDR3 sequences listed, 15% to 20% are singletons. The sequenced sample consisted of blood, either unsorted or a sorted T cell fraction (not recorded which). The receptors were gathered from a male donor with ankylosing spondylitis or in good health (not recorded which).

This clonotype was seen a few times. The V gene is TRBV27, the J gene TRBJ2-7; D might be TRBD2 (6 bases). Looked up from germline, CDR1 is MNHEY and CDR2 is SMNVEV (reference sequence). The CDR3 contains 11 residues. Between the trimmed V and J ends, which lost 7 bases and 4 bases, there was a span of 8 bases. CDR3 bases: TGTGCCAGCACCGCGGGATACGAGCAGTACTTC. Translation gives CASTAGYEQYF.

This chain joins TRBV7-2 and TRBJ2-7; D perhaps matches TRBD2 (7 bases). CDR3 size: 13 residues. Germline CDR1 and CDR2: SGHTA and FQGNSA. V lost 9 bases to trimming and J lost 5 bases, with 17 bases between them. CDR3 sequence: CASRQAGDDEQYF. CDR3 in DNA: TGTGCCAGTCGACAGGCGGGGGATGACGAGCAGTACTTC.

This clonotype was seen a few times. The chain combines TRBV29-1 with TRBJ1-1; D uncertain. The germline V and J ends were trimmed by 6 bases and 0 bases, with 11 bases remaining between them. Germline V gene lookup returns CDR1 SQVTM and CDR2 ANQGSEA. The CDR3 has 13 residues. DNA for the CDR3: TGCAGCGTCGCCCCTGGGGTGAACACTGAAGCTTTCTTT. This translates into CSVAPGVNTEAFF.

This clonotype was detected a few times. The V and J genes are TRBV20-1 and TRBJ1-5; 9 positions match TRBD1. This CDR3 is built from 15 residues. Germline lookup yields CDR1 DFQATT and CDR2 SNEGSKA (reference sequence). V lost 3 bases and J lost 0; bases outside the gene matches: 3. CDR3 residues: CSARGTGSSNQPQHF. The CDR3 nucleotides read TGCAGTGCTAGGGGGACAGGGAGTAGCAATCAGCCCCAGCATTTT.

This clonotype was detected once. V is TRBV6-1 and J is TRBJ1-6; D remains ambiguous. With 7 bases removed from V and 9 bases from J, the gap between germline ends came to 16 bases. CDR3 length: 14 amino acids. Per the germline V gene, CDR1 is MNHNS and CDR2 is SASEGT. This CDR3 is CASIPAVGSSPLHF. Here the CDR3 DNA reads TGTGCCAGCATCCCAGCAGTCGGGAGTTCACCCCTCCACTTT.

This chain uses TRBV14 with TRBJ1-1; D is possibly TRBD1 (6 bases). The CDR3 length is 13 residues. Germline V CDR1 and CDR2: SGHDN, FVKESK. Trimming took 1 base from V and 5 from J, leaving 8 bases between them. CDR3 in amino acids: CASSQGQVTEAFF. CDR3 DNA sequence: TGTGCCAGCAGCCAAGGACAGGTAACTGAAGCTTTCTTT. The full variable domain, its missing parts supplied by reference TRBV14 and TRBJ1-1, is EAGVTQFPSHSVIEKGQTVTLRCDPISGHDNLYWYRRVMGKEIKFLLHFVKESKQDESGMPNNRFLAERTGGTYSTLKVQPAELEDSGVYFCASSQGQVTEAFFGQGTRLTVV.

At least ten counts were recorded for this clonotype. The CDR3 nucleotides read TGCAGTGCTAGAGACTTCAGAGGCTCCTACGAGCAGTACTTC. Translation: CSARDFRGSYEQYF. This rearrangement joins TRBV20-1 to TRBJ2-7, with no clear D. CDR1 DFQATT and CDR2 SNEGSKA come from the germline V gene (reference sequence). Trimming left V 0 bases short and J 0 bases short, with 9 bases between. This CDR3 comprises 14 residues.

In this sample, this clonotype turned up a few times. The chain links TRBV20-1 to TRBJ2-3, with 7 positions matching TRBD2. CDR1 and CDR2 (germline): DFQATT, SNEGSKA (reference sequence). The CDR3 loop spans 15 amino acids. V shed 5 bases, J shed 0 bases, and the junction held 8 bases outside the gene matches. Here the CDR3 reads CSAQYGGSSTDTQYF. The CDR3, as DNA: TGCAGTGCTCAATATGGCGGGAGTAGCACAGATACGCAGTATTTT.

Only a few counts were recorded for this clonotype. The chain uses TRBV7-9 and TRBJ1-1; tentatively, D is TRBD1 (6 bases). Germline values: CDR1 SEHNR, CDR2 FQNEAQ (reference sequence). V lost 5 bases to trimming and J lost 10 bases, with 14 bases between them. The CDR3 has 12 residues. CDR3 region: CASSPEGGAAFF. The CDR3 DNA reads TGTGCCAGCAGCCCAGAAGGGGGAGCAGCTTTCTTT.

This clonotype was recorded at least ten times. The chain uses TRBV7-2 and TRBJ2-7; D is ambiguous. Looked up from germline, CDR1 is SGHTA and CDR2 is FQGNSA. The CDR3 contains 14 residues. With 3 bases removed from V and 3 bases from J, the gap between germline ends came to 12 bases. DNA for the CDR3: TGTGCCAGCAGCTTCCATTCGGGCGACTACGAGCAGTACTTC. This codes for CASSFHSGDYEQYF.

This clonotype was seen only once. This sequence joins TRBV3-1 and TRBJ2-1; 10 nucleotides line up with TRBD2. Trimming at V came to 1 base and at J to 12 bases, leaving 9 bases not matched to a gene. This CDR3 has 15 residues. CDR1 is LGHDT and CDR2 is YNNKEL in the germline V gene (reference sequence). For the CDR3, the DNA is TGTGCCAGCAGCCAAGGTACTAGCGGGGTCCTTTCGCAGTTCTTC. Translating it yields CASSQGTSGVLSQFF.

For the CDR3, the DNA is TGCGCCAGCAGCCAAGATGCGGGAGGGCCCAACGAGCAGTACTTC. The encoded protein is CASSQDAGGPNEQYF. The genes are TRBV4-1 and TRBJ2-7, with TRBD2 matching 9 bases. The V gene end was trimmed by 0 bases and the J gene end by 5 bases; junction bases not matched to a gene: 5. The CDR3 sequence is 15 residues long. Germline loops: CDR1 MGHRA, CDR2 YSYEKL.

This clonotype was counted between two and nine times. The chain carries TRBV4-3 and TRBJ1-1; no firm D call. This CDR3 has 13 residues. The V gene lost 3 bases and the J gene lost 6 bases, with 11 bases spanning the gap. Germline CDR1 reads LGHNA; CDR2 reads YSLEER. CDR3 in DNA: TGCGCCAGCAGCCAGCTCGGGAGCCCTGAAGCTTTCTTT. Protein: CASSQLGSPEAFF.

CDR3 DNA sequence: TGCAGCGTTATAACTAGCGGAGAACCTGGAGAGCAGTTCTTC. It yields the protein CSVITSGEPGEQFF. The gene calls are TRBV29-1 and TRBJ2-1; 8 nucleotides match TRBD2. Germline CDR1 is SQVTM and CDR2 is ANQGSEA. V was pared by 5 bases and J by 10 bases, with 13 bases of the junction left unmatched. The CDR3 is made up of 14 amino acids.

This clonotype was recorded at least ten times. An end of the junction does not agree with germline; a read error may underlie this. This chain joins TRBV5-1 and TRBJ2-7; weak D call: TRBD2 (5 bases). CDR3 length equals 13 residues. Germline V gene lookup returns CDR1 SGHRS and CDR2 YFSETQ. CDR3 sequence: CASSLASSYEQYF. DNA of the CDR3: TGTGCCAGCAGCCTAGCTAGCTCCTACGAGCAGTACTTC.

This clonotype was counted between two and nine times. V usage is TRBV6-5 and J usage is TRBJ2-6; D is ambiguous. Germline V lookup: CDR1 MNHEY, CDR2 SVGAGI. The V end was cut by 4 bases, the J end by 6 bases, with 10 bases between. This CDR3 spans 14 amino acids. Here the CDR3 DNA reads TGTGCCAGCAGTTTTGGATTGAAGGCCAACGTCCTGACTTTC. Encoded protein: CASSFGLKANVLTF.

The chain employs TRBV6-1 and TRBJ2-3; no definite D call. The germline gives CDR1 MNHNS, CDR2 SASEGT. The CDR3 consists of 11 residues. Trimming shortened V by 10 bases and J by 5 bases, and 10 bases separated the two germline ends. The CDR3: CAKRGEDTQYF. As DNA, the CDR3 is TGTGCCAAAAGAGGAGAAGATACGCAGTATTTT.

With respect to this clonotype: At one end the junction does not follow the germline gene, possibly because of a read error. The chain recombines TRBV7-7 with TRBJ2-1, with unresolved D. CDR3 length: 13 residues. CDR1 and CDR2 from the germline V gene are SSHAT and FNYEAQ (reference sequence). The CDR3, as DNA: TGTGCTAGCAGCTTAGTATTGGGCAATGAGCAGTTCTTC. It yields the protein CASSLVLGNEQFF.

The chain is built from TRBV6-1 and TRBJ2-5; 9 nucleotides align to TRBD2. The CDR3 consists of 16 residues. Trimming took 5 bases from V and 5 from J; bases not matched to a gene: 12. Germline-derived CDR1 and CDR2 are MNHNS and SASEGT. The CDR3 sequence: CASSLIAGDSGETQYF. The CDR3 DNA reads TGTGCCAGCAGTCTTATAGCGGGAGACTCGGGTGAGACCCAGTACTTC.

This clonotype was counted a few times. The rearrangement uses TRBV10-3 and TRBJ2-7, with 11 bases fitting TRBD2. V was pared by 2 bases and J by 11 bases, with 20 bases of the junction left unmatched. The CDR3 contains 18 residues. Germline V lookup: CDR1 ENHRY, CDR2 SYGVKD. CDR3 sequence (DNA): TGTGCCATCAGTGAGACAGGGGTCGCTGGGACTAGCGGACCCAATGAGTACTTC. Its protein is CAISETGVAGTSGPNEYF.